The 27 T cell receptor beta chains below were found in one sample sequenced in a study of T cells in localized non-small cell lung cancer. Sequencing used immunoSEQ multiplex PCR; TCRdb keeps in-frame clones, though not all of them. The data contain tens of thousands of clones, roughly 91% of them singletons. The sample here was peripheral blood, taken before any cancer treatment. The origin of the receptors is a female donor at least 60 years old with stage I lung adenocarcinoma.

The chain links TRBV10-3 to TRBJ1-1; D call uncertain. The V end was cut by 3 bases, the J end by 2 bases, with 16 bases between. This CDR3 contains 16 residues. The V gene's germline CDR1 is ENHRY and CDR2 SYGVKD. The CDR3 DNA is TGTGCCATCAGTGACCCCTCTCACGGGGTAAACACTGAAGCTTTCTTT. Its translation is CAISDPSHGVNTEAFF.

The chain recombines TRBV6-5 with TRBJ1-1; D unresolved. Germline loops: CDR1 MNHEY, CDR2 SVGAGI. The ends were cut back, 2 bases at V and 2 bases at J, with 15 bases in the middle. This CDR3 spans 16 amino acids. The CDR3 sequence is CASSYTSNDLNTEAFF. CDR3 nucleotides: TGTGCCAGCAGTTACACATCAAATGACCTTAACACTGAAGCTTTCTTT.

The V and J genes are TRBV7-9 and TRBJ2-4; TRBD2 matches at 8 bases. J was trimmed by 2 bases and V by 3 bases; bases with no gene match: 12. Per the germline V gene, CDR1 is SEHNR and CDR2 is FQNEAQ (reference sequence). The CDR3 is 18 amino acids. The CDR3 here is CASSFVLAGWETKNIQYF. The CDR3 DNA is TGTGCCAGCAGCTTTGTTTTAGCGGGATGGGAAACCAAAAACATTCAGTACTTC.

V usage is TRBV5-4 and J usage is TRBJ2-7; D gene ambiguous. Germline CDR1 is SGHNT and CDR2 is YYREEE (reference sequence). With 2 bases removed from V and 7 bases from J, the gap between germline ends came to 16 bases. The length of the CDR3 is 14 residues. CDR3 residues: CASSFRTAYGEQYF. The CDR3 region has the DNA TGTGCCAGCAGCTTTAGGACGGCTTATGGGGAGCAGTACTTC.

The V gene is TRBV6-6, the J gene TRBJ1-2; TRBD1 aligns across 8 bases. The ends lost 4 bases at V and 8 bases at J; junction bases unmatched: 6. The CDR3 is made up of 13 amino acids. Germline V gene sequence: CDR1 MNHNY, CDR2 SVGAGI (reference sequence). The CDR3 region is CASSFGQGRGYTF. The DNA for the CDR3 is TGTGCCAGCAGTTTTGGACAGGGCAGGGGCTACACCTTC.

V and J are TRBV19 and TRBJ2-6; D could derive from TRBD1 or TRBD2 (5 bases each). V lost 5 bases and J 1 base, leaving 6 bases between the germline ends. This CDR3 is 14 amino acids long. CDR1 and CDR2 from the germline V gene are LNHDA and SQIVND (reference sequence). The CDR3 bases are TGTGCCAGTAGTTGGGGGTCTGGGGCCAACGTCCTGACTTTC. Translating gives CASSWGSGANVLTF.

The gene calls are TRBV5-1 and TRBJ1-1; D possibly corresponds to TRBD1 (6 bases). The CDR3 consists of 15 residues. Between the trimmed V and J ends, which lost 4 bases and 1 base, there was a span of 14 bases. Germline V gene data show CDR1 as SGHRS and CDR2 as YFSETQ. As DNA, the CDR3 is TGCGCCAGCAGCAAGGGACAAATTACGAACACTGAAGCTTTCTTT. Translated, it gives CASSKGQITNTEAFF. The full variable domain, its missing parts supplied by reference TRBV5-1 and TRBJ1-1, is KAGVTQTPRYLIKTRGQQVTLSCSPISGHRSVSWYQQTPGQGLQFLFEYFSETQRNKGNFPGRFSGRQFSNSRSEMNVSTLELGDSALYLCASSKGQITNTEAFFGQGTRLTVV.

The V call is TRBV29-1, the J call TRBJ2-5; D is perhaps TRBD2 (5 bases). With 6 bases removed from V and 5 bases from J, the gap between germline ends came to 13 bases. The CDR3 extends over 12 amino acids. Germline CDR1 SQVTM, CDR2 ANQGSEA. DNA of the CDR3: TGCAGCGTCCTCGCTGGCGGGGAGACCCAGTACTTC. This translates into CSVLAGGETQYF.

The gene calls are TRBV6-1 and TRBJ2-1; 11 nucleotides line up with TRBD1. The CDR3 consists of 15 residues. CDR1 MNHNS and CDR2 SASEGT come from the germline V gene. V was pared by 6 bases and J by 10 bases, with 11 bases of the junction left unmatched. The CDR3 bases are TGTGCCAGCAGCTTATGGACAGGGGGCGGCAAGGAGCAGTTCTTC. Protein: CASSLWTGGGKEQFF.

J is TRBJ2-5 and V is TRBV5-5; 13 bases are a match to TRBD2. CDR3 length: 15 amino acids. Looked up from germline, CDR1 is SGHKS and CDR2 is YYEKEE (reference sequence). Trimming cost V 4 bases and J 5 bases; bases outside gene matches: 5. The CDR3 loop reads CASSVTSGRPETQYF. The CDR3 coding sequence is TGTGCCAGCAGCGTGACTAGCGGGAGGCCTGAGACCCAGTACTTC.

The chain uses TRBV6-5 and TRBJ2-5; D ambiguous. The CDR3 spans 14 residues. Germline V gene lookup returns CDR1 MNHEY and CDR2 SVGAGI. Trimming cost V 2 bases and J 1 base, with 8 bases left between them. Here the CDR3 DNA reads TGTGCCAGCAGTTACCGTCTGAGCCAAGAGACCCAGTACTTC. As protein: CASSYRLSQETQYF.

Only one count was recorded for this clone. The CDR3 nucleotides read TGTGCCAGCAGCCGACAGATGAACACTGAAGCTTTCTTT. Its translation is CASSRQMNTEAFF. This chain joins TRBV7-2 and TRBJ1-1; D might be TRBD1 (5 bases). The ends were cut back, 5 bases at V and 0 bases at J, with 7 bases in the middle. The CDR3 is 13 amino acids. Germline CDR1 is SGHTA and CDR2 is FQGNSA.

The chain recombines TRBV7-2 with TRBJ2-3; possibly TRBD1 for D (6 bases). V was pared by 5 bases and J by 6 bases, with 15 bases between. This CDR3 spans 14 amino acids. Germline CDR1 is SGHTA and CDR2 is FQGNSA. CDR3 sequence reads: CASSPGQQSDTQYF. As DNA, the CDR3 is TGTGCCAGCAGCCCTGGACAGCAGTCGGATACGCAGTATTTT. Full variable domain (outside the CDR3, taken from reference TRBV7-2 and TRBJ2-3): GAGVSQSPSNKVTEKGKDVELRCDPISGHTALYWYRQSLGQGLEFLIYFQGNSAPDKSGLPSDRFSAERTGGSVSTLTIQRTQQEDSAVYLCASSPGQQSDTQYFGPGTRLTVL.

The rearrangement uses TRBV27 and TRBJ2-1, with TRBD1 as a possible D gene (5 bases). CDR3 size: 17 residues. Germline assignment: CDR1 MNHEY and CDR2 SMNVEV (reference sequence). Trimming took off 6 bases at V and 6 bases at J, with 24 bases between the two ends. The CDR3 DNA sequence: TGTGCCAGCAGCTCCCCTCAGCGTGGGGCTGGTTTCAATGAGCAGTTCTTC. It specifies CASSSPQRGAGFNEQFF.

In nucleotides, the CDR3 is TGTGCCAGCAGCTCGGGACTAGCGGGATATTATAGTGAGCAGTTCTTC. It codes for CASSSGLAGYYSEQFF. The V gene is TRBV7-3, the J gene TRBJ2-1; TRBD2 aligns across 13 bases. Germline values: CDR1 SGHTA, CDR2 FQGTGA. The junction had 9 bases not matched to a gene; V was cut back by 4 bases and J by 9 bases. The CDR3 runs to 16 residues.

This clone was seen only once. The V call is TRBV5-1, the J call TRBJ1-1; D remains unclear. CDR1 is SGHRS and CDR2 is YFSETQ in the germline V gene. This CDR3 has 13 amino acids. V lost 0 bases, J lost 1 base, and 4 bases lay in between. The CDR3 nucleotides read TGCGCCAGCAGCTTGGGAGGGAACACTGAAGCTTTCTTT. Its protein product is CASSLGGNTEAFF.

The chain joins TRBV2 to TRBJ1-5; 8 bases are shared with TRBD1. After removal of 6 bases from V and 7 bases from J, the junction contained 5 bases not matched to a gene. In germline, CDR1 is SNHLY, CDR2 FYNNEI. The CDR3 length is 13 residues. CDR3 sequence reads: CASSGQGGQPQHF. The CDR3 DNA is TGTGCCAGCAGCGGACAGGGAGGCCAGCCCCAGCATTTT.

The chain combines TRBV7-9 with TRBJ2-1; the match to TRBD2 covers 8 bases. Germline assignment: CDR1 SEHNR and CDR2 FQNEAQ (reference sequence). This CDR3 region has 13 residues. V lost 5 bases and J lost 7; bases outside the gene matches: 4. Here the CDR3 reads CASSPGGANEQFF. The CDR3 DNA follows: TGTGCCAGCAGCCCGGGGGGGGCGAATGAGCAGTTCTTC. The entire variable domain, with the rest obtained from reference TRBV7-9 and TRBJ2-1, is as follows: DTGVSQNPRHKITKRGQNVTFRCDPISEHNRLYWYRQTLGQGPEFLTYFQNEAQLEKSRLLSDRFSAERPKGSFSTLEIQRTEQGDSAMYLCASSPGGANEQFFGPGTRLTVL.

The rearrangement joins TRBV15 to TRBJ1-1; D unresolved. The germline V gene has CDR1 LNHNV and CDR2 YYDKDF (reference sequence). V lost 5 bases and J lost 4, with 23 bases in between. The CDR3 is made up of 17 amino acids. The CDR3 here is CATSGAQYGRMTTEAFF. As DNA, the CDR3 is TGTGCCACCAGCGGAGCCCAATACGGACGGATGACCACTGAAGCTTTCTTT.

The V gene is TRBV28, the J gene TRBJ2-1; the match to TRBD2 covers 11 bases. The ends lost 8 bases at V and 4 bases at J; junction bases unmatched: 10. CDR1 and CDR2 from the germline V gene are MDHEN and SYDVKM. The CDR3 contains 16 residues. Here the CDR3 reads CASLTSGTSGYNEQFF. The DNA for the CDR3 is TGTGCCAGCTTGACCTCCGGGACTAGCGGATACAATGAGCAGTTCTTC.

CDR3 sequence: CASSQGGRSNQPQHF. The CDR3 DNA is TGTGCCAGCAGTCAGGGTGGGCGTAGCAATCAGCCCCAGCATTTT. The J gene is TRBJ1-5, the V gene TRBV27; tentative D call: TRBD1 (5 bases). The CDR3 extends over 15 amino acids. Germline V gene sequence: CDR1 MNHEY, CDR2 SMNVEV (reference sequence). The V end lost 5 bases, the J end lost 0 bases, and 11 bases lay between the germline ends.

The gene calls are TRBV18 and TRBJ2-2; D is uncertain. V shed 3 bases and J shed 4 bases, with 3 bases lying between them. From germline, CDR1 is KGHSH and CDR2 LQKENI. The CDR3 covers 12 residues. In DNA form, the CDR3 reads TGTGCCAGCTCACCCCCCACCGGGGAGCTGTTTTTT. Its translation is CASSPPTGELFF.

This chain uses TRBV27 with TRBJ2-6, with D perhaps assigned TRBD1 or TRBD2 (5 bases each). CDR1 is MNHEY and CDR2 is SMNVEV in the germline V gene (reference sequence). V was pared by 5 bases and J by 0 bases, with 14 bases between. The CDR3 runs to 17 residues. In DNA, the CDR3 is TGTGCCAGCAGTCCCGGGACGTGGAGCTCTGGGGCCAACGTCCTGACTTTC. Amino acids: CASSPGTWSSGANVLTF.

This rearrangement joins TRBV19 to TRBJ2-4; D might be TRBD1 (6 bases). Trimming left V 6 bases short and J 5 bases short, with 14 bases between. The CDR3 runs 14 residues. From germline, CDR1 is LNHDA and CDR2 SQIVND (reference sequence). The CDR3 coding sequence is TGTGCCAGTAGCCGGACAGTCTTCGAAAACATTCAGTACTTC. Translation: CASSRTVFENIQYF.

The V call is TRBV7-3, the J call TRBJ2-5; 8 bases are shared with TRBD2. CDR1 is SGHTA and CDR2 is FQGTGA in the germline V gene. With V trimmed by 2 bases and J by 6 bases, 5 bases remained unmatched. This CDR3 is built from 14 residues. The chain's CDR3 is CASSLGAGVKTQYF. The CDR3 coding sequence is TGTGCCAGCAGCTTAGGAGCGGGAGTGAAGACCCAGTACTTC.

CDR3: CASSQGGPGYEQYF. The DNA for the CDR3 is TGCGCCAGCAGCCAAGGCGGGCCGGGCTACGAGCAGTACTTC. The chain uses TRBV4-3 and TRBJ2-7; possibly TRBD2 for D (5 bases). The length of the CDR3 is 14 residues. CDR1 and CDR2 (germline): LGHNA, YSLEER. Trimming took off 1 base at V and 3 bases at J, with 10 bases between the two ends.

CDR3 protein: CSVGDAGEKLFF. The DNA for the CDR3 is TGCAGCGTTGGGGACGCGGGTGAAAAACTGTTTTTT. This chain uses TRBV29-1 with TRBJ1-4; D perhaps matches TRBD1 (5 bases). V gave up 4 bases and J gave up 7 bases, with 10 bases separating them. The germline CDR1 and CDR2 sequences are SQVTM and ANQGSEA. This CDR3 has 12 amino acids.